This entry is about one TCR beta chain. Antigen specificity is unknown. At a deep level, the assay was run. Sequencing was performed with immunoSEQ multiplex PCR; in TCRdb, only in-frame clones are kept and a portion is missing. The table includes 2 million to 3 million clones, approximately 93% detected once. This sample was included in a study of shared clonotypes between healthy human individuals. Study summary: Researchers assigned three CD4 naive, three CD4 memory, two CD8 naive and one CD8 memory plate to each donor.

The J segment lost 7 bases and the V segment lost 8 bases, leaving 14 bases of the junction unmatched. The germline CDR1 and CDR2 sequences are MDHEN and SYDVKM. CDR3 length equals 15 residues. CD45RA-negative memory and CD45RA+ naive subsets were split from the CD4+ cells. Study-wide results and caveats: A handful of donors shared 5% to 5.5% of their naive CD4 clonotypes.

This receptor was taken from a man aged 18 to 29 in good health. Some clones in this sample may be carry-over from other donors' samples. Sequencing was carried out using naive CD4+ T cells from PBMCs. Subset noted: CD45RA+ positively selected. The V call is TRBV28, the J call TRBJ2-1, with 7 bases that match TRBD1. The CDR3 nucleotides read TGTGCCAGCCCTCCGTCCGGGACAGCTCTTAATGAGCAGTTCTTC. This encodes CASPPSGTALNEQFF.